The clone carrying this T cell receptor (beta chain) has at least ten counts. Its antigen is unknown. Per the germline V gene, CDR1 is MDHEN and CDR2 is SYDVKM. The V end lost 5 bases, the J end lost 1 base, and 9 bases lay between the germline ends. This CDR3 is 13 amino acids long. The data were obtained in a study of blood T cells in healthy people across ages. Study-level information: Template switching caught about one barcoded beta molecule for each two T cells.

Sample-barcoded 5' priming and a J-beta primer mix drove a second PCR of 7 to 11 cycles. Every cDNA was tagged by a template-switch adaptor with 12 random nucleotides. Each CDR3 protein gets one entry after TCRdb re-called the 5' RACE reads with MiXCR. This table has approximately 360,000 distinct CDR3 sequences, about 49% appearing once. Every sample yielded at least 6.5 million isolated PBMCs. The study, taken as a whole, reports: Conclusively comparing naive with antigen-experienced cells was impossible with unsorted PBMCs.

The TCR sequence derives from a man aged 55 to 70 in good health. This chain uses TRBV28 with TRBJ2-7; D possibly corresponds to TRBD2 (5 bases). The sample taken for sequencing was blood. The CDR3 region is CASSVGLSYEQYF. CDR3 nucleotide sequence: TGTGCCAGCAGTGTCGGACTTTCCTACGAGCAGTACTTC.